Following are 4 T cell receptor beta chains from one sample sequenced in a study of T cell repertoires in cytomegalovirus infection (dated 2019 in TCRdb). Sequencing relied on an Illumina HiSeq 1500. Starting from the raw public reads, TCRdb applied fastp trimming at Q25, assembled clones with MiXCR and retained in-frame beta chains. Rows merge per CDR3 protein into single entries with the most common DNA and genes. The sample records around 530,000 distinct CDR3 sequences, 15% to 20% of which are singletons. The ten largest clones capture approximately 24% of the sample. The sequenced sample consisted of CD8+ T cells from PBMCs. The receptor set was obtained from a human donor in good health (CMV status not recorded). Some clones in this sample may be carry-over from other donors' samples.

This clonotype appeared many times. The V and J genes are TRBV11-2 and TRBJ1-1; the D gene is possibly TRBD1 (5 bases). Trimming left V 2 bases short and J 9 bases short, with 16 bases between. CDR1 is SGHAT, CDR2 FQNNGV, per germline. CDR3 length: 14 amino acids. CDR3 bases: TGTGCCAGCAGCTTATTCGGGGCCCAGCAAAAAGCTTTCTTT. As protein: CASSLFGAQQKAFF.

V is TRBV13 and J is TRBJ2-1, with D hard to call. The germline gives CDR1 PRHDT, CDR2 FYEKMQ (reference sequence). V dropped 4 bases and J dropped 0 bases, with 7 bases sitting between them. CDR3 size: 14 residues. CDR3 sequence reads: CASSSQSSYNEQFF. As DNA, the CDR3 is TGTGCCAGCAGCTCACAGTCCTCCTACAATGAGCAGTTCTTC. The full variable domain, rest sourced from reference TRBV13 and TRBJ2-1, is AAGVIQSPRHLIKEKRETATLKCYPIPRHDTVYWYQQGPGQDPQFLISFYEKMQSDKGSIPDRFSAQQFSDYHSELNMSSLELGDSALYFCASSSQSSYNEQFFGPGTRLTVL.

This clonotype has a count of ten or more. CDR3: CASSLDGRGDTGELFF. The CDR3 DNA sequence: TGTGCCAGCAGCTTAGACGGCAGGGGAGACACCGGGGAGCTGTTTTTT. The V gene is TRBV7-9, the J gene TRBJ2-2; TRBD1 is a possible D gene (6 bases). Between the trimmed V and J ends, which lost 1 base and 3 bases, there was a span of 12 bases. The CDR3 has 16 residues. The germline V gene has CDR1 SEHNR and CDR2 FQNEAQ (reference sequence).

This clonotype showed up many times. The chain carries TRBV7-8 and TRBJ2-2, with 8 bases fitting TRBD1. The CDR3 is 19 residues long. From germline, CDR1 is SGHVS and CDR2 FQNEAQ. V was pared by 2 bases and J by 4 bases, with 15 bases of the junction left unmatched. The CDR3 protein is CASSLFGQGGAVGTGELFF. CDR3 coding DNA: TGTGCCAGCAGCTTATTTGGACAGGGAGGAGCGGTGGGCACCGGGGAGCTGTTTTTT.